Listed below are T cell receptor beta chains from one sample, sequenced in a study of shared clonotypes between healthy human individuals. Here immunoSEQ multiplex PCR was the method, and the copy in TCRdb shows in-frame clones only, minus some. The sample shows about 480,000 clones, roughly 79% of them seen only once. Sample: PBMCs. The receptors derive from a middle-aged woman in good health. Some clones in this sample may be carry-over from other donors' samples. CDR3s include the opening cysteine and the closing phenylalanine or tryptophan. Fields, in order: CDR3 protein, CDR3 DNA, clone size, J gene, D gene, V gene. The D gene is left open where the match is weak. Some rows mark clone size as missing; the rest say once, few, many or name a class of expanded clone.

CDR3: CASSATQLTATNTGELFF; DNA: TGTGCCAGCTCCGCCACCCAATTGACAGCTACGAACACCGGGGAGCTGTTTTTT; size: NA; J: TRBJ2-2; D: NA; V: TRBV18
CDR3: CAISESGAQETQYF; DNA: TGTGCCATCAGTGAGTCGGGGGCTCAAGAGACCCAGTACTTC; size: NA; J: TRBJ2-5; D: NA; V: TRBV10-3
CDR3: CASSPRGQVNNEQFF; DNA: TGTGCCAGCAGCCCAAGGGGACAGGTAAACAATGAGCAGTTCTTC; size: NA; J: TRBJ2-1; D: TRBD1; V: TRBV7-9
CDR3: CASSMDRVTGELFF; DNA: TGTGCCAGCAGCATGGACAGGGTCACCGGGGAGCTGTTTTTT; size: NA; J: TRBJ2-2; D: TRBD1; V: TRBV7-2
CDR3: CSVVGLTGQPQHF; DNA: TGCAGCGTTGTAGGACTTACGGGTCAGCCCCAGCATTTT; size: NA; J: TRBJ1-5; D: NA; V: TRBV29-1
CDR3: CASSPRTGANTEAFF; DNA: TGTGCCAGCTCACCACGGACAGGGGCGAACACTGAAGCTTTCTTT; size: NA; J: TRBJ1-1; D: TRBD1; V: TRBV18
CDR3: CASSPPAGGRSGYTF; DNA: TGTGCCAGCAGCCCGCCGGCGGGGGGCCGGAGTGGCTACACCTTC; size: NA; J: TRBJ1-2; D: NA; V: TRBV5-4
CDR3: CASSNSGTGGNYGYTF; DNA: TGTGCCAGCAGTAATTCCGGGACAGGGGGCAACTATGGCTACACCTTC; size: few; J: TRBJ1-2; D: TRBD1; V: TRBV28
CDR3: CASSLGSGGPYNEQFF; DNA: TGTGCCAGCAGTTTAGGGTCAGGGGGCCCCTACAATGAGCAGTTCTTC; size: NA; J: TRBJ2-1; D: TRBD1; V: TRBV28
CDR3: CAIGLGGDTQYF; DNA: TGTGCCATCGGATTGGGTGGAGATACGCAGTATTTT; size: NA; J: TRBJ2-3; D: NA; V: TRBV10-3
CDR3: CASSHRGGGEDEQYF; DNA: TGTGCCAGCAGCCATCGAGGGGGCGGGGAAGACGAGCAGTACTTC; size: NA; J: TRBJ2-7; D: NA; V: TRBV4-2
CDR3: CASSQDRSNEQFF; DNA: TGCGCCAGCAGCCAAGATCGATCGAATGAGCAGTTCTTC; size: NA; J: TRBJ2-1; D: NA; V: TRBV4-3
CDR3: CASIPTGHYGYTF; DNA: TGTGCCAGCATTCCTACAGGTCACTATGGCTACACCTTC; size: NA; J: TRBJ1-2; D: NA; V: TRBV6-1
CDR3: CASSPRGVAYRYEQYF; DNA: TGTGCCAGCAGCCCTCGGGGGGTAGCGTATAGATACGAGCAGTACTTC; size: NA; J: TRBJ2-7; D: TRBD2; V: TRBV6-6
CDR3: CASSNRPGVQETQYF; DNA: TGTGCCAGCAGTAACCGCCCGGGAGTGCAAGAGACCCAGTACTTC; size: once; J: TRBJ2-5; D: NA; V: TRBV27
CDR3: CATTEAGANVLTF; DNA: TGTGCCACCACCGAGGCCGGGGCCAACGTCCTGACTTTC; size: NA; J: TRBJ2-6; D: NA; V: TRBV19
CDR3: CASSFSRTYSYEQYF; DNA: TGTGCCAGCAGCTTTTCAAGGACGTACTCCTACGAGCAGTACTTC; size: few; J: TRBJ2-7; D: NA; V: TRBV12-1
CDR3: CASSYPHGGSYNEQFF; DNA: TGTGCCAGCAGTTACCCTCACGGAGGTTCCTACAATGAGCAGTTCTTC; size: few; J: TRBJ2-1; D: NA; V: TRBV7-8
CDR3: CASSRYSSGQETQYF; DNA: TGTGCCAGCTCACGGTATTCGAGCGGACAAGAGACCCAGTACTTC; size: NA; J: TRBJ2-5; D: NA; V: TRBV18
CDR3: CASSYSPRVVQYF; DNA: TGTGCCAGCAGTTACTCACCGCGGGTAGTACAGTACTTC; size: NA; J: TRBJ2-7; D: NA; V: TRBV6-5
CDR3: CAWSLPYSNQPQHF; DNA: TGTGCCTGGAGTCTTCCGTATAGCAATCAGCCCCAGCATTTT; size: once; J: TRBJ1-5; D: NA; V: TRBV30
CDR3: CATSRGQQGRSGYTF; DNA: TGTGCCACCAGCAGAGGTCAACAGGGTCGGAGCGGCTACACCTTC; size: NA; J: TRBJ1-2; D: NA; V: TRBV15
CDR3: CASSPILAKNIQYF; DNA: TGTGCCAGCAGCCCTATCCTAGCCAAAAACATTCAGTACTTC; size: NA; J: TRBJ2-4; D: NA; V: TRBV7-2
CDR3: CASSVFFGQPGSGANVLTF; DNA: TGTGCCAGCAGCGTATTCTTCGGGCAGCCAGGCTCTGGGGCCAACGTCCTGACTTTC; size: NA; J: TRBJ2-6; D: NA; V: TRBV9
CDR3: CASSLNVEQFF; DNA: TGTGCCAGCAGCTTAAATGTGGAGCAGTTCTTC; size: NA; J: TRBJ2-1; D: NA; V: TRBV11-2
CDR3: CASSTHLASGYEQFF; DNA: TGTGCCAGTAGTACCCACTTAGCGAGCGGCTATGAGCAGTTCTTC; size: NA; J: TRBJ2-1; D: NA; V: TRBV19
CDR3: CASRIGHANTGELFF; DNA: TGTGCCAGCAGAATCGGGCATGCGAACACCGGGGAGCTGTTTTTT; size: NA; J: TRBJ2-2; D: NA; V: TRBV6-5
CDR3: CAWNSGVSYEQYF; DNA: TGTGCCTGGAACTCAGGGGTCTCCTACGAGCAGTACTTC; size: NA; J: TRBJ2-7; D: NA; V: TRBV30
CDR3: CASSLEVSGGGNEQFF; DNA: TGTGCCAGCAGCTTGGAGGTGTCGGGAGGGGGGAATGAGCAGTTCTTC; size: few; J: TRBJ2-1; D: TRBD2; V: TRBV5-6
CDR3: CAISEQGADTEAFF; DNA: TGTGCCATCAGTGAGCAGGGGGCGGACACTGAAGCTTTCTTT; size: NA; J: TRBJ1-1; D: TRBD1; V: TRBV10-3
CDR3: CASSDGQGSYNEQFF; DNA: TGTGCCAGCAGCGACGGACAGGGCTCCTACAATGAGCAGTTCTTC; size: NA; J: TRBJ2-1; D: TRBD1; V: TRBV7-3
CDR3: CASSLGTSGRGYEQYF; DNA: TGTGCCAGCTCACTGGGGACTAGCGGGAGAGGGTACGAGCAGTACTTC; size: NA; J: TRBJ2-7; D: TRBD2; V: TRBV18
CDR3: CASSPMGLAGGSYEQYF; DNA: TGTGCCAGCTCGCCTATGGGACTAGCGGGAGGAAGCTACGAGCAGTACTTC; size: NA; J: TRBJ2-7; D: TRBD2; V: TRBV18
CDR3: CASSNGGAPETQYF; DNA: TGTGCCAGCAGTAACGGGGGGGCCCCGGAGACCCAGTACTTC; size: once; J: TRBJ2-5; D: TRBD2; V: TRBV28
CDR3: CAIKVGRETGELFF; DNA: TGTGCCATCAAGGTTGGGCGAGAGACCGGGGAGCTGTTTTTT; size: NA; J: TRBJ2-2; D: NA; V: TRBV10-3
CDR3: CASSVGMNTEAFF; DNA: TGTGCCAGCAGTGTCGGTATGAACACTGAAGCTTTCTTT; size: NA; J: TRBJ1-1; D: NA; V: TRBV2
CDR3: CASSKGTRRRTNTGELFF; DNA: TGTGCCAGCAGCAAAGGAACCCGGAGGAGAACGAACACCGGGGAGCTGTTTTTT; size: once; J: TRBJ2-2; D: NA; V: TRBV21-1
CDR3: CASTLNGGYNEQFF; DNA: TGCGCCAGCACCCTTAACGGGGGCTACAATGAGCAGTTCTTC; size: NA; J: TRBJ2-1; D: NA; V: TRBV10-2
CDR3: CASSRENEQFF; DNA: TGTGCCAGCAGTCGAGAGAATGAGCAGTTCTTC; size: NA; J: TRBJ2-1; D: NA; V: TRBV27
CDR3: CASSFPSSYEQYF; DNA: TGTGCCAGCAGTTTTCCGAGCTCCTACGAGCAGTACTTC; size: NA; J: TRBJ2-7; D: NA; V: TRBV28
CDR3: CASIPQVGLAYNEQFF; DNA: TGTGCCAGCATCCCACAAGTAGGCCTAGCCTACAATGAGCAGTTCTTC; size: NA; J: TRBJ2-1; D: NA; V: TRBV6-6
CDR3: CASSLGADYEQYF; DNA: TGTGCCAGCAGCTTGGGAGCGGACTACGAGCAGTACTTC; size: NA; J: TRBJ2-7; D: NA; V: TRBV5-4
CDR3: CASSQGGAGGELFF; DNA: TGCGCCAGCAGCCAAGGGGGGGCAGGTGGGGAGCTGTTTTTT; size: NA; J: TRBJ2-2; D: NA; V: TRBV4-3